This T cell receptor (beta chain) originates from a study of cytomegalovirus exposure and HLA in healthy donors. Points from the study as a whole: Rare sequences made up most TCRs, while some public TCRs were found in many donors. There were reportedly fewer N-insertions in an Asian-associated ancestry cluster than the roughly 670-donor mean, in a later analysis.

Concerning this clone: The antigen is not known.

PCR amplification relied on 60 Vbeta primers (plus 13 Jbeta primers). This table comes from immunoSEQ multiplex PCR, and its TCRdb copy is limited to in-frame clones, with some not included. This listing includes under 150,000 clones. V lost 5 bases and J 6 bases, leaving 23 bases between the germline ends. From germline, CDR1 is MNHEY and CDR2 SMNVEV (reference sequence). The CDR3 length is 16 residues. The source is a middle-aged woman in good health and CMV-seronegative. The sequenced sample consisted of PBMCs. V is TRBV27 and J is TRBJ2-7; possible D gene TRBD1, 7 bases. CDR3 in amino acids: CASSPRQGPLGGEQYF. The DNA for the CDR3 is TGTGCCAGCAGTCCAAGACAGGGACCCCTGGGGGGCGAGCAGTACTTC.